These T cell receptor beta chains were read from a single sample in a study of shared clonotypes between healthy human individuals. Sequenced by immunoSEQ multiplex PCR; TCRdb stores in-frame clones only, minus some. The data hold around 2,000,000 clones, with over 85% observed a single time. The sample consisted of naive CD4+ T cells sorted from blood. These receptors were collected from a man aged 18 to 30 in good health. Both conserved end residues are part of each CDR3. The D gene is left open where the match is weak. Not all rows give a size; the values are once, few, many and, for expanded clones, a class.

size | J | V | D | CDR3 | DNA
NA | TRBJ2-7 | TRBV2 | NA | CASGGDYEQYF | TGTGCCAGCGGAGGGGACTACGAGCAGTACTTC
NA | TRBJ1-5 | TRBV18 | TRBD1 | CASSPFAGQGGNQPQHF | TGTGCCAGCTCACCGTTCGCGGGACAGGGAGGGAATCAGCCCCAGCATTTT
once | TRBJ2-2 | TRBV9 | TRBD1 | CASSDSDRVYTGELFF | TGTGCCAGCAGCGATTCGGACAGGGTCTACACCGGGGAGCTGTTTTTT
NA | TRBJ2-3 | TRBV6-5 | TRBD2 | CASSFSQNSGNTQYF | TGTGCCAGCAGTTTTTCCCAGAACAGCGGGAATACGCAGTATTTT
NA | TRBJ2-1 | TRBV2 | TRBD2 | CASSGGSTNNEQFF | TGTGCCAGCTCCGGCGGGAGCACCAACAATGAGCAGTTCTTC
NA | TRBJ2-5 | TRBV13 | TRBD1 | CASSLLGTGGETQYF | TGTGCCAGCAGCTTACTAGGGACAGGGGGCGAGACCCAGTACTTC
NA | TRBJ2-7 | TRBV28 | NA | CASSARTSGLYEQYF | TGTGCCAGCAGTGCCCGCACATCAGGCTTATACGAGCAGTACTTC
NA | TRBJ1-4 | TRBV18 | NA | CASSPGIGEKLFF | TGTGCCAGCTCACCAGGGATAGGAGAAAAACTGTTTTTT
NA | TRBJ2-4 | TRBV19 | TRBD1 | CASSITQGALAKNIQYF | TGTGCCAGTAGTATAACCCAGGGGGCCCTAGCCAAAAACATTCAGTACTTC
NA | TRBJ1-5 | TRBV28 | TRBD1 | CASSPGQGNNQPQHF | TGTGCCAGCAGTCCTGGACAGGGAAATAATCAGCCCCAGCATTTT
NA | TRBJ1-1 | TRBV27 | TRBD1 | CASSFWTGSMNTEAFF | TGTGCCAGCAGTTTCTGGACAGGGAGTATGAACACTGAAGCTTTCTTT
NA | TRBJ1-1 | TRBV5-1 | NA | CASSLPTSGRTEAFF | TGCGCCAGCAGCTTACCGACCTCGGGGCGCACTGAAGCTTTCTTT
NA | TRBJ1-3 | TRBV7-2 | NA | CASSLEAGVGNTIYF | TGTGCCAGCAGCTTAGAGGCGGGTGTAGGAAACACCATATATTTT
NA | TRBJ2-1 | TRBV6-1 | TRBD1 | CASTRQGVGEQFF | TGTGCCAGTACCCGACAGGGGGTCGGTGAGCAGTTCTTC
NA | TRBJ2-7 | TRBV19 | TRBD2 | CASSISGGKGYEQYF | TGTGCCAGTAGTATATCGGGGGGGAAAGGCTACGAGCAGTACTTC
NA | TRBJ1-1 | TRBV7-8 | TRBD1 | CASSISGGRHTEAFF | TGTGCCAGCAGCATATCAGGGGGCCGACACACTGAAGCTTTCTTT
NA | TRBJ2-3 | TRBV7-2 | NA | CASSLWRASGTDTQYF | TGTGCCAGCAGCTTGTGGAGGGCCTCGGGGACAGATACGCAGTATTTT
NA | TRBJ2-5 | TRBV27 | NA | CASSAWGVETQYF | TGTGCCAGCAGTGCCTGGGGGGTTGAGACCCAGTACTTC
NA | TRBJ1-1 | TRBV2 | NA | CASRAPGQLNTEAFF | TGTGCCAGCAGGGCCCCGGGACAACTAAACACTGAAGCTTTCTTT
NA | TRBJ1-3 | TRBV5-1 | NA | CASSLAAGAGNTIYF | TGCGCCAGCAGCTTGGCCGCGGGGGCTGGAAACACCATATATTTT
once | TRBJ2-1 | TRBV28 | NA | CASTGYNEQFF | TGTGCCAGCACGGGCTACAATGAGCAGTTCTTC
NA | TRBJ1-2 | TRBV19 | NA | CASSIDGGVSYGYTF | TGTGCCAGTAGTATTGATGGAGGGGTGTCCTATGGCTACACCTTC
NA | TRBJ1-2 | TRBV6-1 | TRBD1 | CATPRGPMTYGYTF | TGTGCCACCCCTAGGGGGCCTATGACCTATGGCTACACCTTC
NA | TRBJ1-5 | TRBV19 | NA | CASSIGDGRSQPQHF | TGTGCCAGTAGTATAGGTGACGGAAGGTCTCAGCCCCAGCATTTT
NA | TRBJ2-7 | TRBV7-2 | NA | CASSLGVSYEQYF | TGTGCCAGCAGCTTAGGGGTGTCCTACGAGCAGTACTTC
NA | TRBJ1-1 | TRBV4-3 | NA | CASSQDLGPTEAFF | TGCGCCAGCAGCCAAGATCTGGGACCCACTGAAGCTTTCTTT
NA | TRBJ2-3 | TRBV6-1 | NA | CASSDRVGDTQYF | TGTGCCAGCAGTGACAGGGTCGGGGATACGCAGTATTTT
NA | TRBJ2-7 | TRBV28 | NA | CASTRDLWEQYF | TGTGCCAGCACCCGGGACCTCTGGGAGCAGTACTTC
NA | TRBJ2-1 | TRBV5-1 | NA | CASNGPSSYNEQFF | TGCGCCAGCAACGGCCCGAGCTCCTACAATGAGCAGTTCTTC
NA | TRBJ1-5 | TRBV7-2 | NA | CASSLVRQPQHF | TGTGCCAGCAGCTTAGTTCGACAGCCCCAGCATTTT
NA | TRBJ1-2 | TRBV10-1 | NA | CASSESGAFGYTF | TGCGCCAGCAGTGAGTCGGGGGCCTTTGGCTACACCTTC
NA | TRBJ1-4 | TRBV25-1 | NA | CASSDGRGAATNEKLFF | TGTGCCAGCAGTGACGGCAGGGGAGCGGCAACTAATGAAAAACTGTTTTTT
NA | TRBJ2-1 | TRBV4-1 | NA | CASSQGPGTTVFPDYNEQFF | TGCGCCAGCAGCCAAGGCCCCGGGACCACAGTCTTTCCCGACTACAATGAGCAGTTCTTC
NA | TRBJ2-1 | TRBV7-2 | NA | CASSLVSRLDNEQFF | TGTGCCAGCAGCTTAGTTTCCCGGCTTGACAATGAGCAGTTCTTC
NA | TRBJ2-7 | TRBV25-1 | NA | CASSGDVYEQYF | TGTGCCAGCAGTGGGGACGTCTACGAGCAGTACTTC
NA | TRBJ1-2 | TRBV7-9 | NA | CASSLVGREDYGYTF | TGTGCCAGCAGCTTAGTGGGCAGGGAGGACTATGGCTACACCTTC
NA | TRBJ2-2 | TRBV30 | NA | CAWIRQVFTGELFF | TGTGCCTGGATAAGACAGGTTTTCACCGGGGAGCTGTTTTTT
NA | TRBJ2-1 | TRBV2 | TRBD2 | CASKRLAGDNEQFF | TGTGCCAGCAAGCGACTAGCGGGAGACAATGAGCAGTTCTTC
NA | TRBJ1-5 | TRBV30 | NA | CAWSADSYSNQPQHF | TGTGCCTGGAGTGCCGACAGTTATAGCAATCAGCCCCAGCATTTT
NA | TRBJ2-2 | TRBV11-2 | TRBD2 | CASSLVGLAGTGELFF | TGTGCCAGCAGCTTAGTGGGACTAGCGGGGACCGGGGAGCTGTTTTTT
NA | TRBJ2-6 | TRBV28 | TRBD1 | CASSVGTGRLTSGANVLTF | TGTGCCAGCAGTGTAGGGACAGGACGCTTAACTTCTGGGGCCAACGTCCTGACTTTC
NA | TRBJ1-3 | TRBV2 | NA | CASRGTDYSGNTIYF | TGTGCCAGCAGGGGGACCGACTACTCTGGAAACACCATATATTTT
NA | TRBJ2-7 | TRBV5-4 | NA | CASSSLGISFYEQYF | TGTGCCAGCAGCTCCTTAGGAATATCCTTCTACGAGCAGTACTTC
NA | TRBJ1-3 | TRBV7-9 | TRBD1 | CASSSRTGPFSGNTIYF | TGTGCCAGCAGCTCTCGGACAGGGCCCTTCTCTGGAAACACCATATATTTT
NA | TRBJ2-1 | TRBV30 | TRBD2 | CAWTLPGLGRNEQFF | TGTGCCTGGACATTACCGGGACTCGGGAGGAATGAGCAGTTCTTC
NA | TRBJ2-3 | TRBV10-3 | TRBD2 | CAISDPRGLAGGGTDTQYF | TGTGCCATCAGTGACCCCCGGGGACTAGCGGGGGGAGGGACAGATACGCAGTATTTT
NA | TRBJ1-1 | TRBV6-6 | NA | CASKGTPGTEAFF | TGTGCCAGCAAAGGGACTCCGGGCACTGAAGCTTTCTTT
NA | TRBJ1-6 | TRBV21-1 | NA | CASSKDPNPTLHF | TGTGCCAGCAGCAAGGACCCAAATCCCACCCTCCACTTT
NA | TRBJ1-5 | TRBV5-1 | TRBD1 | CASSPGTGGGQPQHF | TGCGCCAGCAGCCCGGGGACAGGGGGCGGTCAGCCCCAGCATTTT
many | TRBJ1-1 | TRBV10-3 | TRBD1 | CAIRGDRGTEAFF | TGTGCCATCCGAGGGGACAGGGGGACTGAAGCTTTCTTT
NA | TRBJ1-4 | TRBV7-2 | TRBD1 | CASSFGQGATTNEKLFF | TGTGCCAGCAGCTTCGGTCAGGGGGCCACAACTAATGAAAAACTGTTTTTT
NA | TRBJ1-1 | TRBV7-9 | NA | CASSPNPLGVPNTEAFF | TGTGCCAGCAGCCCAAACCCTCTCGGGGTTCCGAACACTGAAGCTTTCTTT
NA | TRBJ1-5 | TRBV2 | TRBD1 | CASSDQGARNQPQHF | TGTGCCAGCAGTGACCAGGGGGCTCGAAATCAGCCCCAGCATTTT
once | TRBJ2-5 | TRBV5-4 | NA | CASSGWGVLQETQYF | TGTGCCAGCAGCGGGTGGGGGGTCCTACAAGAGACCCAGTACTTC
NA | TRBJ1-5 | TRBV2 | NA | CASSAYRVGQPQHF | TGTGCCAGCAGTGCCTACAGGGTTGGACAGCCCCAGCATTTT